This TCR beta chain derives from a study of Graves' ophthalmopathy and Graves' hyperthyroidism. Ophthalmopathy was moderately-to-severely active, CAS at least 3, NOSPECS at least 4, lasting under 3 months. Clinicians diagnosed using symptoms, serum thyroxine, TRAb, thyroid ultrasound and orbital computed tomography. RNA transcripts were the source from which TCR beta CDR3 regions were amplified. HTBI primers served in a first-round RT-PCR, which a second-round multiplex PCR followed. TCRdb used MiXCR to reprocess the multiplex PCR reads, holding one entry per CDR3 protein. This table holds almost 750,000 distinct CDR3 sequences, 35% to 50% found once. CDR3 size: 12 residues. V shed 7 bases and J shed 4 bases, with 11 bases lying between them. Germline assignment: CDR1 SQVTM and CDR2 ANQGSEA.

Sequenced: peripheral blood. This TCR came from an adult man with Graves' ophthalmopathy. J is TRBJ1-3 and V is TRBV29-1; D is unclear. CDR3 coding DNA: TGCAGCGCTCGACTAGCGGGAAACACCATATATTTT. Its protein product is CSARLAGNTIYF. Filled out from reference TRBV29-1 and TRBJ1-3, the complete variable domain reads SAVISQKPSRDICQRGTSLTIQCQVDSQVTMMFWYRQQPGQSLTLIATANQGSEATYESGFVIDKFPISRPNLTFSTLTVSNMSPEDSSIYLCSARLAGNTIYFGEGSWLTVV.